This TCR beta chain is drawn from a study of T cell changes during pregnancy in multiple sclerosis. Clones were sequenced by immunoSEQ multiplex PCR, and TCRdb holds only the in-frame ones, with some missing. Of some 100,000 clones in the sample, about 90% are singletons; the top ten hold 2.5% to 4%. The sequence was obtained from a female donor with multiple sclerosis, enrolled in a pregnancy study. This sample comprised peripheral blood, obtained in the second trimester of pregnancy.

The CDR3 sequence is CASSRDRGRDEQYF. Here the CDR3 DNA reads TGTGCCAGCAGTCGGGACAGGGGAAGGGACGAGCAGTACTTC. This chain uses TRBV7-2 with TRBJ2-7, with 10 bases fitting TRBD1. Per germline, CDR1 SGHTA and CDR2 FQGNSA. V gave up 6 bases and J gave up 5 bases; unmatched junction bases: 7. CDR3 length: 14 amino acids.